This T cell receptor (beta chain) appears in the sequencing data of a study of blood T cell repertoires in COVID-19. Study details: COVID-19 samples collected from the United States, Italy and Spain covered acute and convalescent phases.

In the original workflow: How many nucleated cells were present was estimated from reference gene primer amplification. The data were produced by immunoSEQ multiplex PCR, yet TCRdb's version contains in-frame clones alone and is incomplete. V and J calls and clone size are given by that table; D and trimming were obtained from the DNA. The sample has roughly 190,000 clones, about 88% seen once. The germline V gene has CDR1 KGHSH and CDR2 LQKENI. The CDR3 spans 13 residues. The J segment lost 3 bases and the V segment lost 6 bases, leaving 3 bases of the junction unmatched. The chain joins TRBV18 to TRBJ1-2, with 8 bases aligning to TRBD1. The TCR comes from a woman of 80 years or more in a cohort sampled during active or convalescent COVID-19. Sequenced input: peripheral blood. The CDR3 loop reads CASSEQGDYGYTF. The CDR3 coding sequence is TGTGCCAGCTCGGAACAGGGGGACTATGGCTACACCTTC.